Following are 32 T cell receptor beta chains from one sample sequenced in a study of blood T cells in healthy people across ages. Through a sample-barcoded 5' primer and a J-beta primer mix, a second PCR was run for about 6 to 11 cycles. TCRdb used MiXCR to reprocess the 5' RACE reads, holding one entry per CDR3 protein. The repertoire has 1.8 million or so distinct CDR3 sequences, about 39% of them found once; the top ten carry 23%. The sequenced sample was blood. Receptors originate from a human donor in good health.

This clonotype has just a few counts. The chain carries TRBV7-2 and TRBJ1-2; tentative D call: TRBD1 (5 bases). V lost 5 bases and J lost 13, with 23 bases in between. The CDR3 spans 14 residues. Germline lookup yields CDR1 SGHTA and CDR2 FQGNSA. DNA for the CDR3: TGTGCCAGCAGCCCCTCTAGGGGCTCTAGCGCCGTCACCTTC. Translated: CASSPSRGSSAVTF. Looking up the rest from reference TRBV7-2 and TRBJ1-2 gives the full variable domain: GAGVSQSPSNKVTEKGKDVELRCDPISGHTALYWYRQSLGQGLEFLIYFQGNSAPDKSGLPSDRFSAERTGGSVSTLTIQRTQQEDSAVYLCASSPSRGSSAVTFGSGTRLTVV.

Written as DNA, the CDR3 is TGTGCCAGCAGCGTGACGGGACAGGGGGAGGGGATTCAGTACTTC. Amino acids: CASSVTGQGEGIQYF. The V gene is TRBV28, the J gene TRBJ2-4; 11 bases are a match to TRBD1. Losses at the gene ends were 6 bases for V and 10 bases for J; bases not matched to a gene: 11. CDR1 and CDR2 from the germline V gene are MDHEN and SYDVKM. This CDR3 comprises 15 residues.

Only a few counts were recorded for this clonotype. V usage is TRBV6-2 or TRBV6-3 and J usage is TRBJ1-5, with 7 bases matching TRBD1. V lost 0 bases, J lost 4 bases, and 9 bases stayed unmatched. Per the germline V gene, CDR1 is MNHEY and CDR2 is SVGEGT. The CDR3 is made up of 17 amino acids. The CDR3 bases are TGTGCCAGCAGTTACTCGAGGGCGCAGGGGGGGAATCAGCCCCAGCATTTT. It is translated as CASSYSRAQGGNQPQHF.

The gene calls are TRBV3-1 and TRBJ1-2; D not resolved. The germline V and J ends were trimmed by 4 bases and 8 bases, with 20 bases remaining between them. This CDR3 comprises 15 residues. Germline V gives CDR1 LGHDT, CDR2 YNNKEL (reference sequence). The CDR3 is CASSLRTTLRMGYTF. The CDR3 region has the DNA TGTGCCAGCAGCCTGCGGACGACACTCCGAATGGGCTACACCTTC.

This clonotype was counted only a few times. This chain joins TRBV7-2 and TRBJ1-2, with D possibly TRBD1 on 5 matching bases. The length of the CDR3 is 13 residues. Germline-derived CDR1 and CDR2 are SGHTA and FQGNSA. Between the trimmed V and J ends, which lost 1 base and 7 bases, there was a span of 10 bases. The CDR3 coding sequence is TGTGCCAGCAGCTTAGGGGGGATTAGTGGCTACACCTTC. Its translation: CASSLGGISGYTF. Supplemented by reference TRBV7-2 and TRBJ1-2, the full variable domain reads GAGVSQSPSNKVTEKGKDVELRCDPISGHTALYWYRQSLGQGLEFLIYFQGNSAPDKSGLPSDRFSAERTGGSVSTLTIQRTQQEDSAVYLCASSLGGISGYTFGSGTRLTVV.

As regards this clonotype: At one end, the junction sequence differs from germline, possibly due to a read error. The CDR3 nucleotides are TGTGTCAGCGGTACCTACGAGCAGTACTTC. This codes for CVSGTYEQYF. The chain links TRBV6-6 to TRBJ2-7; perhaps TRBD2 as D (5 bases). Germline loops: CDR1 MNHNY, CDR2 SVGAGI (reference sequence). The CDR3 loop spans 10 amino acids.

The V call is TRBV4-2, the J call TRBJ1-5; D call uncertain. The CDR3 contains 15 residues. Per germline, CDR1 LGHNA and CDR2 YNFKEQ. The V gene lost 1 base and the J gene lost 6 bases, with 13 bases spanning the gap. In DNA form, the CDR3 reads TGTGCCAGCAGCCAAGGGCGGCCCTGGGGTCAGCCCCAGCATTTT. It codes for CASSQGRPWGQPQHF.

This chain joins TRBV13 and TRBJ2-7, with 9 bases fitting TRBD1. Germline CDR1 and CDR2: PRHDT and FYEKMQ (reference sequence). The V and J ends lost 0 bases and 6 bases, in that order; junction bases with no gene match: 6. The CDR3 runs to 15 residues. Here the CDR3 DNA reads TGTGCCAGCAGCTTAGGAACCGGACAGGGGAGCGAGCAGTACTTC. This gives the protein CASSLGTGQGSEQYF.

This clonotype was observed a handful of times. The rearrangement links TRBV2 to TRBJ2-5, with D uncertain. Germline V gene lookup returns CDR1 SNHLY and CDR2 FYNNEI. The CDR3 totals 13 residues. The germline V and J ends were trimmed by 7 bases and 2 bases, with 11 bases remaining between them. The CDR3 DNA reads TGTGCCAGCAATACCCTTTATCAAGAGACCCAGTACTTC. Protein: CASNTLYQETQYF.

The V call is TRBV25-1, the J call TRBJ2-5; D remains ambiguous. The CDR3 consists of 11 residues. In germline, CDR1 is MGHDK, CDR2 SYGVNS. Trimming removed 7 bases from V and 11 bases from J, with 14 bases in between. Written as DNA, the CDR3 is TGTGCCAGCACCTCCCAAGGGCAGCAGTACTTC. It is translated as CASTSQGQQYF. The complete variable domain, with remaining parts taken from reference TRBV25-1 and TRBJ2-5, reads EADIYQTPRYLVIGTGKKITLECSQTMGHDKMYWYQQDPGMELHLIHYSYGVNSTEKGDLSSESTVSRIRTEHFPLTLESARPSHTSQYLCASTSQGQQYFGPGTRLLVL.

This clonotype occurred many times. This sequence joins TRBV29-1 and TRBJ2-7, with D perhaps matching TRBD1 or TRBD2 (5 bases each). This CDR3 spans 13 amino acids. Germline lookup yields CDR1 SQVTM and CDR2 ANQGSEA. Trimming took off 4 bases at V and 4 bases at J, with 14 bases between the two ends. The CDR3: CSVGGLGGYEQYF. The DNA for the CDR3 is TGCAGCGTTGGGGGCCTTGGGGGATACGAGCAGTACTTC.

The chain recombines TRBV4-3 with TRBJ1-2; D remains unclear. V was cut by 1 base and J by 2 bases, with 11 bases left in between. Germline V gene sequence: CDR1 LGHNA, CDR2 YSLEER. The CDR3 has 15 amino acids. The CDR3 sequence: CASSQVAVDNYGYTF. CDR3 in DNA: TGCGCCAGCAGCCAAGTCGCCGTAGACAACTATGGCTACACCTTC.

At least ten counts were recorded for this clonotype. V is TRBV7-9 and J is TRBJ2-1; 7 nucleotides match TRBD1. Trimming took 5 bases from V and 2 from J; bases not matched to a gene: 9. Germline loops: CDR1 SEHNR, CDR2 FQNEAQ (reference sequence). CDR3 length: 16 residues. This CDR3 reads CASSVDRALTYNEQFF. CDR3 in DNA: TGTGCCAGCAGCGTTGACAGGGCCCTAACCTACAATGAGCAGTTCTTC.

This clonotype was recorded a few times. The genes are TRBV7-2 and TRBJ1-5, with 9 bases fitting TRBD1. This CDR3 is built from 14 residues. V dropped 5 bases and J dropped 7; count of bases not matched to a gene: 6. Germline V CDR1 and CDR2: SGHTA, FQGNSA. The CDR3 here is CASSVGQGRQPQHF. The CDR3 nucleotides are TGTGCCAGCAGCGTGGGACAGGGTCGGCAGCCCCAGCATTTT.

This clonotype has only a few counts. V usage is TRBV25-1 and J usage is TRBJ2-5; 10 positions agree with TRBD1. V shed 1 base, J shed 1 base, and the junction held 6 bases outside the gene matches. This CDR3 is 17 amino acids long. The germline CDR1 and CDR2 sequences are MGHDK and SYGVNS. The CDR3 DNA is TGTGCCAGCAGTGAATTTGGGACAGGGGAGACCCAAGAGACCCAGTACTTC. It codes for CASSEFGTGETQETQYF.

The sample holds a few counts of this clonotype. For the CDR3, the DNA is TGTGCCAGTAGTGCGGGGGCCTCCTACGAGCAGTACTTC. Protein: CASSAGASYEQYF. The gene calls are TRBV19 and TRBJ2-7; D might be TRBD2 (7 bases). V lost 5 bases and J lost 0, with 8 bases in between. The CDR3 is made up of 13 amino acids. Per the germline V gene, CDR1 is LNHDA and CDR2 is SQIVND (reference sequence). Filled out from reference TRBV19 and TRBJ2-7, the complete variable domain reads DGGITQSPKYLFRKEGQNVTLSCEQNLNHDAMYWYRQDPGQGLRLIYYSQIVNDFQKGDIAEGYSVSREKKESFPLTVTSAQKNPTAFYLCASSAGASYEQYFGPGTRLTVT.

This chain connects TRBV20-1 to TRBJ2-3, with TRBD1 as a possible D gene (5 bases). Trimming shortened V by 6 bases and J by 2 bases, and 21 bases separated the two germline ends. This CDR3 spans 16 amino acids. Germline assignment: CDR1 DFQATT and CDR2 SNEGSKA (reference sequence). The CDR3 loop is CSAPPSWGDSTDTQYF. As DNA, the CDR3 is TGCAGTGCGCCGCCCTCTTGGGGCGACTCCACAGATACGCAGTATTTT.

The chain carries TRBV27 and TRBJ2-5; 14 nucleotides agree with TRBD2. Trimming at V came to 1 base and at J to 4 bases, leaving 8 bases not matched to a gene. The length of the CDR3 is 18 residues. In germline, CDR1 is MNHEY, CDR2 SMNVEV (reference sequence). DNA for the CDR3: TGTGCCAGCAGTTTATTCTCCGGACTAGCGGGGGGAGGAGAGACCCAGTACTTC. Its protein product is CASSLFSGLAGGGETQYF.

The chain couples TRBV4-3 to TRBJ2-1, with D possibly TRBD1 on 5 matching bases. The CDR3 runs 16 residues. V gave up 3 bases and J gave up 5 bases, with 17 bases separating them. Germline CDR1 is LGHNA and CDR2 is YSLEER. CDR3 DNA: TGCGCCAGCAGCCAGTCTACAGGTTATCCGGACAATGAGCAGTTCTTC. Translation gives CASSQSTGYPDNEQFF.

The chain recombines TRBV27 with TRBJ2-7, with D hard to call. The ends were cut back, 0 bases at V and 5 bases at J, with 5 bases in the middle. The CDR3 covers 12 residues. Germline V gene data show CDR1 as MNHEY and CDR2 as SMNVEV (reference sequence). CDR3 DNA: TGTGCCAGCAGTTTATCGTACGACGAGCAGTACTTC. As protein: CASSLSYDEQYF.

The table lists this clonotype with a few counts. The chain links TRBV5-1 to TRBJ1-2, with 8 positions matching TRBD1. The germline V gene has CDR1 SGHRS and CDR2 YFSETQ. Trimming took 7 bases from V and 7 from J; bases not matched to a gene: 12. This CDR3 comprises 14 residues. CDR3 coding DNA: TGCGCCAGCGCCAGGGACAGGCCAGATGGTGGCTACACCTTC. Translation: CASARDRPDGGYTF.

This rearrangement joins TRBV24-1 to TRBJ2-1, with 9 bases identical to TRBD2. Germline V CDR1 and CDR2: KGHDR, SFDVKD. V was pared by 3 bases and J by 6 bases, with 8 bases of the junction left unmatched. The CDR3 has 16 residues. CDR3 protein: CATSDTPPTSGNEQFF. CDR3 nucleotides: TGTGCCACCAGTGATACCCCTCCGACTAGCGGCAATGAGCAGTTCTTC.

The chain employs TRBV9 and TRBJ1-2; maybe TRBD1 (5 bases). CDR3 size: 17 residues. CDR1 is SGDLS and CDR2 is YYNGEE in the germline V gene. Trimming cost V 5 bases and J 5 bases, with 25 bases left between them. The CDR3, as DNA: TGTGCCAGCAGTTCAACTCTAGGACACCCCGGGGGGTATGGCTACACCTTC. Translating gives CASSSTLGHPGGYGYTF.

The genes are TRBV5-6 and TRBJ1-5; 7 bases are shared with TRBD1. With V trimmed by 2 bases and J by 6 bases, 8 bases remained unmatched. CDR3 length: 15 residues. Germline values: CDR1 SGHDT, CDR2 YYEEEE. In DNA, the CDR3 is TGTGCCAGCAGCTTCTTGGGACAGAGTGTTCAGCCCCAGCATTTT. It translates to CASSFLGQSVQPQHF.

This clonotype was observed a few times. The V call is TRBV12-3 or TRBV12-4, the J call TRBJ2-7; D unclear. Deletions cut 6 bases from V and 3 bases from J, with 12 bases between. The CDR3 sequence is 13 residues long. This CDR3 is CASSPSGYYEQYF. The CDR3 DNA reads as TGTGCCAGCAGCCCTTCAGGTTACTACGAGCAGTACTTC.

This clonotype came up many times. The chain uses TRBV28 and TRBJ2-7, with a possible D match to TRBD1 (6 bases). Germline-derived CDR1 and CDR2 are MDHEN and SYDVKM. This CDR3 spans 14 amino acids. The V gene lost 7 bases and the J gene lost 0 bases, with 13 bases spanning the gap. As DNA, the CDR3 is TGTGCCAGCACCTTAAGGGGGAGCTCCTACGAGCAGTACTTC. It encodes CASTLRGSSYEQYF.

Points on this clonotype: A read error may account for a junction end that differs from germline. The V and J genes are TRBV10-3 and TRBJ1-1; 9 nucleotides agree with TRBD1. CDR3 length: 15 residues. Looked up from germline, CDR1 is ENHRY and CDR2 is SYGVKD. CDR3 protein: CALSEPGQGKTEAFF. The CDR3 DNA follows: TGTGCCCTCAGTGAGCCGGGACAGGGAAAAACTGAAGCTTTCTTT.

In its sample, this clonotype was seen a few times. The chain recombines TRBV4-2 with TRBJ1-2, with a weak D call TRBD1 (5 bases). Germline V gene lookup returns CDR1 LGHNA and CDR2 YNFKEQ. CDR3 length equals 14 residues. Trimming cost V 3 bases and J 3 bases, with 11 bases left between them. In DNA form, the CDR3 reads TGTGCCAGCAGCCAGGTGACAGCAGACTATGGCTACACCTTC. As protein: CASSQVTADYGYTF.

This sequence joins TRBV20-1 and TRBJ2-7; 10 positions agree with TRBD2. The DNA end favors TRBJ2-5, so the J call may be wrong. From germline, CDR1 is DFQATT and CDR2 SNEGSKA (reference sequence). This CDR3 has 14 residues. In DNA, the CDR3 is TGCAGTCCTCGACTAGCGGGCTTTAAGGAGACCCAGTACTTC. Its protein product is CSPRLAGFKETQYF.

The chain employs TRBV11-1 and TRBJ2-7, with D perhaps matching TRBD1 (6 bases). V dropped 1 base and J dropped 3 bases, with 13 bases sitting between them. The CDR3 is 15 residues long. Germline V CDR1 and CDR2: SGHAT, FQDESV (reference sequence). CDR3 sequence reads: CASSLGRGQHYEQYF. The CDR3, as DNA: TGTGCCAGCAGCTTAGGAAGAGGACAGCACTACGAGCAGTACTTC.

CDR3 sequence reads: CTPRPEAFF. In DNA, the CDR3 is TGCACCCCCAGGCCTGAAGCTTTCTTT. The V call is TRBV20-1, the J call TRBJ1-1, with D unresolved. CDR1 and CDR2 from the germline V gene are DFQATT and SNEGSKA (reference sequence). The CDR3 is 9 residues long.

The CDR3 bases are TGTGCCGGTCGAGGGGCTGGGGCCAACGTCCTGACTTTC. Its translation: CAGRGAGANVLTF. The rearrangement uses TRBV6-1 and TRBJ2-6; either TRBD1 or TRBD2 may fit D (5 bases each). The CDR3 runs to 13 residues. Germline CDR1 is MNHNS and CDR2 is SASEGT. The germline V and J ends were trimmed by 11 bases and 2 bases, with 10 bases remaining between them.